This TCR beta chain was found in a study of T cells in Graves' hyperthyroidism and ophthalmopathy. Study summary: Any treatment followed the collection of peripheral blood at initial diagnosis. General study points: Clonotypes that were expanded in thyroid above 0.001 mostly appeared in blood too.

As concerns this clonotype: Antigen specificity is unknown.

Each diagnosis was grounded in clinical symptoms, serum thyroxine and TRAb, thyroid ultrasound, and orbital computed tomography. The PBMCs had their origin in around 9.1 ml of fresh peripheral blood. V lost 4 bases, J lost 6 bases, and 10 bases lay in between. Germline CDR1 and CDR2: MGHRA and YSYEKL. The CDR3 covers 12 residues. The TCR beta CDR3 regions underwent amplification using RNA transcripts as the source. A first-round RT-PCR of the TCR CDR3 used the HTBI primer set. From the multiplex PCR reads, TCRdb called clonotypes with MiXCR, one entry per CDR3 protein. Of approximately 570,000 distinct CDR3 sequences in the sample, just under 20% were seen once.

This receptor was identified in a man aged 40-50 years with Graves' ophthalmopathy. V gene TRBV4-1 combines with J gene TRBJ2-7; no reliable D call. Sequencing input: blood. The chain's CDR3 is CASSPWGGEQYF. CDR3 DNA: TGCGCCAGCAGCCCCTGGGGTGGCGAGCAGTACTTC.